Listed below are T cell receptor beta chains from one sample, sequenced in a study of T cell repertoires in cytomegalovirus infection. The antigens these receptors bind are not known. TCRdb reprocessed the reads via MiXCR and lists one record per CDR3 protein. Of roughly 280,000 distinct CDR3 sequences in the sample, 22% were seen once. The material sequenced was cultured PBMCs, taken from culture after CMV antigen stimulation. All receptors derive from a human donor in good health (CMV status not recorded). Some clones in this sample may be carry-over from other donors' samples. CDR3s include the opening cysteine and the closing phenylalanine or tryptophan. The D gene is left open where the match is weak. Rows may omit the clone size; those that give it use once, few, many or a size class.

clone_size j_call d_call v_call cdr3_aa cdr3_nt
once TRBJ2-2 TRBD1 TRBV28 CASSFSGQVFNTGELFF TGTGCCAGCAGTTTTTCAGGACAGGTTTTCAACACCGGGGAGCTGTTTTTT
many TRBJ1-5 TRBD1 TRBV12-3/TRBV12-4 CASRGQGYQPQHF TGTGCCAGCAGGGGACAGGGTTATCAGCCCCAGCATTTT
NA TRBJ2-1 NA TRBV12-3/TRBV12-4 CASTTGGGQQFF TGTGCCAGCACTACCGGAGGGGGCCAGCAGTTCTTC
many TRBJ1-4 NA TRBV7-9 CASSYTTATNEKLFF TGTGCCAGCAGCTATACGACAGCAACTAATGAAAAACTGTTTTTT
NA TRBJ2-3 TRBD2 TRBV7-2 CASSLGGTSGRRDTQYF TGTGCCAGCAGCTTAGGGGGGACTAGCGGGAGGAGAGATACGCAGTATTTT
NA TRBJ2-1 TRBD2 TRBV20-1 CSGLEVWAGVLHNEQFF TGCAGTGGCTTGGAGGTTTGGGCGGGAGTACTCCACAATGAGCAGTTCTTC
NA TRBJ2-1 TRBD1 TRBV7-3 CASSPGTVNNEQFF TGTGCCAGCAGCCCCGGGACAGTGAACAATGAGCAGTTCTTC
NA TRBJ1-5 NA TRBV12-3/TRBV12-4 CASKRQDVSNQPQHF TGTGCCAGCAAGAGGCAGGATGTAAGCAATCAGCCCCAGCATTTT
few TRBJ2-7 NA TRBV11-2 CASSLSDRYYEQYF TGTGCCAGCAGCTTGTCGGACAGATACTACGAGCAGTACTTC
NA TRBJ2-7 TRBD1 TRBV7-6 CASSLAQGVAYEQYF TGTGCCAGCAGCTTAGCCCAGGGGGTGGCCTACGAGCAGTACTTC
NA TRBJ2-3 NA TRBV15 CATSRDLADTQYF TGTGCCACCAGCAGAGATTTGGCAGATACGCAGTATTTT
NA TRBJ1-1 TRBD1 TRBV13 CASSPSGQGDTEAFF TGTGCCAGCAGCCCCTCGGGACAGGGGGACACTGAAGCTTTCTTT
NA TRBJ2-2 NA TRBV18 CASSPLSSRLTGELFF TGTGCCAGCTCACCATTATCTAGCCGACTCACCGGGGAGCTGTTTTTT
many TRBJ1-2 NA TRBV28 CASSLRSYGYTF TGTGCCAGCAGTCTACGTTCGTATGGCTACACCTTC
NA TRBJ1-1 NA TRBV11-1 CASSLGASDTEAFF TGTGCCAGCAGCTTAGGGGCTTCGGACACTGAAGCTTTCTTT
many TRBJ2-7 NA TRBV6-1 CASSVGGTSYEQYF TGTGCCAGCTCGGTCGGGGGAACCTCCTACGAGCAGTACTTC
many TRBJ2-7 NA TRBV7-2 CASSSGANAYEQYF TGTGCCAGCAGCTCAGGCGCCAACGCCTACGAGCAGTACTTC
NA TRBJ2-1 TRBD2 TRBV30 CAWSAPVAGEDNEQFF TGTGCCTGGAGTGCACCCGTGGCGGGAGAGGACAATGAGCAGTTCTTC
many TRBJ2-1 TRBD2 TRBV7-4 CASSFSGALYNEQFF TGTGCCAGCAGCTTCAGCGGGGCCCTCTACAATGAGCAGTTCTTC
NA TRBJ2-2 NA TRBV7-2 CASGPVRTFNTGELFF TGTGCCAGCGGACCTGTCCGGACTTTTAACACCGGGGAGCTGTTTTTT
many TRBJ2-7 TRBD2 TRBV7-2 CASSPFPGRAGYEQYF TGTGCCAGCAGCCCCTTTCCCGGGAGGGCCGGGTACGAGCAGTACTTC
NA TRBJ1-1 TRBD1 TRBV12-3/TRBV12-4 CASIPGQGAQSTEAFF TGTGCCAGCATCCCGGGACAGGGGGCCCAAAGTACTGAAGCTTTCTTT
NA TRBJ1-1 NA TRBV7-9 CASSSNMKNTEAFF TGTGCCAGCAGCTCCAACATGAAGAACACTGAAGCTTTCTTT
many TRBJ2-3 NA TRBV7-2 CASSQPGGAGDTQYF TGTGCCAGCAGTCAACCAGGGGGGGCTGGAGATACGCAGTATTTT
many TRBJ2-1 NA TRBV12-3/TRBV12-4 CASETSTSDEQFF TGTGCCAGTGAAACTAGTACGTCCGATGAGCAGTTCTTC
NA TRBJ1-5 NA TRBV6-2/TRBV6-3 CASSGQSGKSPQHF TGTGCCAGCAGTGGTCAGTCAGGGAAATCGCCCCAGCATTTT
few TRBJ2-3 NA TRBV28 CASTSPGDLGQTDTQYF TGTGCCAGCACGAGTCCCGGGGACTTGGGACAAACAGATACGCAGTATTTT
NA TRBJ1-5 NA TRBV27 CASSPNYSNQPQHF TGTGCCAGCAGCCCTAATTATAGCAATCAGCCCCAGCATTTT
few TRBJ2-3 NA TRBV14 CASSHPSSDTQYF TGTGCCAGCAGCCACCCTAGCTCAGATACGCAGTATTTT
NA TRBJ1-1 NA TRBV2 CASRRDSQGGAFF TGTGCCAGCAGGCGGGACTCACAAGGGGGGGCTTTCTTT
many TRBJ2-5 NA TRBV24-1 CATSDPGTANQETQYF TGTGCCACCAGTGACCCGGGGACCGCGAACCAAGAGACCCAGTACTTC
many TRBJ1-1 NA TRBV7-6 CASSSSSGGTEAFF TGTGCCAGCAGCTCCTCCTCGGGGGGCACTGAAGCTTTCTTT
NA TRBJ2-5 TRBD2 TRBV29-1 CSVDGRGSTAQYF TGCAGCGTTGACGGTCGCGGGAGTACGGCCCAGTACTTC
NA TRBJ2-3 TRBD2 TRBV12-3/TRBV12-4 CASIQLGGPNTDTQYF TGTGCCAGCATCCAACTGGGAGGGCCCAACACAGATACGCAGTATTTT
NA TRBJ2-1 NA TRBV19 CASSVLGSSSYNEQFF TGTGCCAGTAGCGTATTGGGCTCCTCATCATACAATGAGCAGTTCTTC
NA TRBJ2-1 TRBD2 TRBV6-2/TRBV6-3 CASSLTLAGVGNEQFF TGTGCCAGCAGTTTAACCCTAGCGGGAGTTGGCAATGAGCAGTTCTTC
few TRBJ1-5 TRBD1 TRBV4-3 CASSQDQGARQPQHF TGCGCCAGCAGCCAAGATCAGGGGGCACGACAGCCCCAGCATTTT
many TRBJ2-3 NA TRBV6-1 CASSTGPPEADTQYF TGTGCCAGCAGCACCGGGCCCCCGGAAGCAGATACGCAGTATTTT
many TRBJ1-6 NA TRBV7-2 CASSISHGYNSPLHF TGTGCCAGCAGCATTTCTCACGGGTATAATTCACCCCTCCACTTT
few TRBJ2-5 NA TRBV5-5 CASRLFGNQETQYF TGTGCCAGCAGGTTATTCGGTAACCAAGAGACCCAGTACTTC
NA TRBJ2-4 NA TRBV9 CASSVDLGGNIQYF TGTGCCAGCAGCGTCGACTTGGGGGGAAACATTCAGTACTTC
NA TRBJ1-2 NA TRBV11-2 CASSSGAFLGYTF TGTGCCAGCAGCTCCGGGGCCTTTCTCGGCTACACCTTC
few TRBJ1-5 NA TRBV29-1 CSVESGVGGNQPQHF TGCAGCGTTGAATCTGGGGTTGGAGGCAATCAGCCCCAGCATTTT
NA TRBJ2-7 NA TRBV5-4 CASSRNSYEQYF TGTGCCAGCAGCCGTAACTCCTACGAGCAGTACTTC
NA TRBJ2-1 NA TRBV5-8 CASSSLRGYDEQFF TGTGCCAGCAGCTCTCTGAGAGGGTACGATGAGCAGTTCTTC
many TRBJ1-5 NA TRBV7-2 CASSLSGRSNQPQHF TGTGCCAGCAGCTTATCTGGGAGGAGCAATCAGCCCCAGCATTTT
NA TRBJ2-5 NA TRBV7-9 CASSFSWTRGQETQCF TGTGCCAGCAGCTTTTCTTGGACCCGGGGACAAGAGACCCAGTGCTTC